The rows below give T cell receptor beta chains drawn from one sample of a study of Tregs in tolerant kidney transplant recipients. TCRdb keeps only in-frame clones here, not all; method: immunoSEQ multiplex PCR. The profile shows some 110,000 clones, almost 95% of them singletons. Sequenced input: CD4+ T cells from blood. The receptors were sampled from a human donor in good health. Both conserved end residues are part of each CDR3. A D gene is named only where the DNA matches it firmly. Size is omitted from some rows. Given values are once, few, many or a class for expanded clones.

>-|TRBV10-2|TRBJ2-7|-
TGCGCCAGCAGTGACGAGGGAACACTTAATTACGAGCAGTACTTC
CASSDEGTLNYEQYF
>-|TRBV29-1|TRBJ2-6|-
TGCAGCTCCAACACCTGGGGCGGCGGACCCTCTGGGGCCAACGTCCTGACTTTC
CSSNTWGGGPSGANVLTF
>TRBD2|TRBV5-1|TRBJ2-1|-
TGCGCCAGCAGCCAAAATAGCGGGAGGTCAAACACTGAGCAGTTCTTC
CASSQNSGRSNTEQFF
>TRBD2|TRBV5-1|TRBJ2-3|-
TGCGCCAGCAGCTTTGGCGGGAGTACAGATACGCAGTATTTT
CASSFGGSTDTQYF
>TRBD2|TRBV13|TRBJ2-7|-
TGTGCCAGCAGCCCACCTCCGGCGGGGGGGTCCTACGAGCAGTACTTC
CASSPPPAGGSYEQYF
>-|TRBV7-9|TRBJ1-2|-
TGTGCCAGCAGGCTCGGGACCTTTGACTATGGCTACACCTTC
CASRLGTFDYGYTF
>TRBD2|TRBV18|TRBJ2-1|-
TGTGCCAGCTCACCCCCCAGACTAGCGGGAGTACTACAGGGGGGGAATGAGCAGTTCTTC
CASSPPRLAGVLQGGNEQFF
>-|TRBV5-1|TRBJ2-1|-
TGCGCCAGCAGCTTGGGCTTATTAGGTAACAATGAGCAGTTCTTC
CASSLGLLGNNEQFF
>-|TRBV19|TRBJ1-1|-
TGTGCCACCACCCCGGGGAACACTGAAGCTTTCTTT
CATTPGNTEAFF
>TRBD1|TRBV29-1|TRBJ1-4|-
TGCAGCGTTACCCAGGGGGTCACTAATGAAAAACTGTTTTTT
CSVTQGVTNEKLFF
>-|TRBV10-3|TRBJ1-5|-
TGTGCCATCAGTCTCGGACACAACTCGAATAGCAATCAGCCCCAGCATTTT
CAISLGHNSNSNQPQHF
>-|TRBV2|TRBJ2-7|-
TGTGCCAGCACCTGGGAGCTAGCGGAGCAGTACTTC
CASTWELAEQYF
>-|TRBV5-1|TRBJ1-4|-
TGCGCCAGCAGCTTGATCCCCGAAGAGGGTGAAAAACTGTTTTTT
CASSLIPEEGEKLFF
>TRBD1|TRBV18|TRBJ1-2|-
TGTGCCAGCTCACCGGACAGGGGGCCTGGCTACACCTTC
CASSPDRGPGYTF
>TRBD1|TRBV29-1|TRBJ1-2|-
TGCAGCGTTGATCAGGGGGCGCTGGGCTACACCTTC
CSVDQGALGYTF
>-|TRBV27|TRBJ1-3|-
TGTGCCAGCAGTTTTTCCTCCATCGGACAGAGCCCTGGAAACACCATATATTTT
CASSFSSIGQSPGNTIYF
>-|TRBV7-3|TRBJ1-2|-
TGTGCCAGCAGCTTAAACCAGGGGCATGGCTACACCTTC
CASSLNQGHGYTF
>-|TRBV4-1|TRBJ1-1|-
TGCGCCAGCAGCCCAAGATTATTCGAGGGGTCGTCTGAAGCTTTCTTT
CASSPRLFEGSSEAFF
>-|TRBV29-1|TRBJ1-1|-
TGCAGCGCCACGGGACTGACCGACGGAGAAGCTTTCTTT
CSATGLTDGEAFF
>TRBD1|TRBV6-1|TRBJ2-7|-
TGTGCCAGCAGTGAGTACGGGACAGGGCCCTACGAGCAGTACTTC
CASSEYGTGPYEQYF
>-|TRBV4-1|TRBJ2-1|-
TGCGCCAGCAGCCAAGAACGTGGGTATGAGCAGTTCTTC
CASSQERGYEQFF
>TRBD1|TRBV30|TRBJ2-1|once
TGTGCCTGGAGTCGGCGGGGACAGGGCAATAATGAGCAGTTCTTC
CAWSRRGQGNNEQFF
>-|TRBV5-1|TRBJ2-5|-
TGCGCCAGCAGCTTGGTTCCGGGGATCGTTTCTCAAGAGACCCAGTACTTC
CASSLVPGIVSQETQYF
>-|TRBV18|TRBJ2-7|-
TGTGCCAGCTCACCACCGAGAGAGAGCTCCTACGAGCAGTACTTC
CASSPPRESSYEQYF
>-|TRBV27|TRBJ2-3|-
TGTGCCAGCAGTTTACTATTCGACCCGGGCCCTCGGACAGATACGCAGTATTTT
CASSLLFDPGPRTDTQYF
>-|TRBV9|TRBJ1-1|-
TGTGCCAGCAGCGTACATATCAGGGGAACTGAAGCTTTCTTT
CASSVHIRGTEAFF
>-|TRBV6-6|TRBJ2-3|-
TGTGCCATCCGGGGGTCCACCCCTCTTACAGATACGCAGTATTTT
CAIRGSTPLTDTQYF
>-|TRBV30|TRBJ1-4|-
TGTGCCTGGAGTCCGGACAGAAATAATGAAAAACTGTTTTTT
CAWSPDRNNEKLFF
>-|TRBV6-4|TRBJ1-6|few
TGTGCCAGCAGTGCGGGGAGCTCCTATAATTCACCCCTCCACTTT
CASSAGSSYNSPLHF
>-|TRBV6-6|TRBJ2-7|-
TGTGCCAGCAGCACAACTGGGGTCCTATACGAGCAGTACTTC
CASSTTGVLYEQYF
>TRBD1|TRBV6-5|TRBJ2-4|-
TGTGCCACCAGACAGGGGAAAAACATTCAGTACTTC
CATRQGKNIQYF
>-|TRBV20-1|TRBJ2-3|-
TGCAGTGCCGGAGTAGCAGATACGCAGTATTTT
CSAGVADTQYF
>-|TRBV5-1|TRBJ1-6|-
TGCGCCAGCAGCTTGGCCAGGGGAAACTCCTATAATTCACCCCTCCACTTT
CASSLARGNSYNSPLHF
>-|TRBV7-8|TRBJ2-5|-
TGTGCCAGCAGCTTAGCGGGCCTGGACGGCGAGACCCAGTACTTC
CASSLAGLDGETQYF
>-|TRBV6-1|TRBJ2-5|-
TGTGCCAGCAGTGAAGCGCTGGGGAGTAAAGAGACCCAGTACTTC
CASSEALGSKETQYF
>TRBD2|TRBV5-5|TRBJ2-7|once
TGTGCCAGCAGCTTGCCCGAGCGGGGAGTCTACGAGCAGTACTTC
CASSLPERGVYEQYF
>-|TRBV12-5|TRBJ1-2|-
TGTGCTAGTTCGGGCTCTGGCTATGGCTACACCTTC
CASSGSGYGYTF
>TRBD1|TRBV5-4|TRBJ1-3|-
TGTGCCAGCAGCTTGGCCAAGGGACAGGGATTTGGAAACACCATATATTTT
CASSLAKGQGFGNTIYF
>TRBD1|TRBV7-9|TRBJ1-6|-
TGTGCCAGCAGCCGGGGGACAGTCAATTCACCCCTCCACTTT
CASSRGTVNSPLHF
>-|TRBV5-1|TRBJ2-7|-
TGCGCCAGCAGCTCCTTAAACTCCTACGAGCAGTACTTC
CASSSLNSYEQYF
>-|TRBV19|TRBJ1-2|-
TGTGCCAGTAGTCCAGGGGCCCGCTATGGCTACACCTTC
CASSPGARYGYTF
>TRBD1|TRBV7-9|TRBJ2-3|-
TGTGCCAGCAGTGGGGGACAGGGAAAGGATACGCAGTATTTT
CASSGGQGKDTQYF
>TRBD1|TRBV7-9|TRBJ1-2|-
TGTGCCAGCAGCCTGGGACAGGGCACCTATGGCTACACCTTC
CASSLGQGTYGYTF
>-|TRBV6-6|TRBJ2-7|-
TGTGCCACCCAGGCAGGCTTGAACTCCTACGAGCAGTACTTC
CATQAGLNSYEQYF